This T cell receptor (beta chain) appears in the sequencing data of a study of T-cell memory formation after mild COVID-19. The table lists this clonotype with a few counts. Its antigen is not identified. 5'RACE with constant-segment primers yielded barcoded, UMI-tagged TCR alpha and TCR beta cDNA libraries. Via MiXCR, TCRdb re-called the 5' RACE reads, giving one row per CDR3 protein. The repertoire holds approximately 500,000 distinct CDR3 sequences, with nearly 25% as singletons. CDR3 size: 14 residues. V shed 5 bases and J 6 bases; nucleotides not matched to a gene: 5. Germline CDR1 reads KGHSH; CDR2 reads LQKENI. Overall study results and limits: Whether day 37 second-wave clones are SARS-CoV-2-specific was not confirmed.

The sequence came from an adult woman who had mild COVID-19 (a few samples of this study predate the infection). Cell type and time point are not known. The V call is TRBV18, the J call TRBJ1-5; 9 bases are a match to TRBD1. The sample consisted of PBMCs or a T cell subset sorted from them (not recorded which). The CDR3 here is CASSTQGAVQPQHF. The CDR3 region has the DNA TGTGCCAGCTCAACACAGGGGGCAGTTCAGCCCCAGCATTTT.